This T cell receptor (beta chain) comes out of a study of beta chain features in type 1 diabetes. Findings and caveats of the study: Significant though moderate, a shortening of TCRB CDR3s appeared in all four CD4+ subsets of Type 1 diabetes patients. At VDJ recombination sites, type 1 diabetes patients had fewer insertions and more deleted nucleotides. Patients and controls would be equally affected if PCR favored shorter templates.

Sorting of CD4+ naive, central memory, regulatory and stem cell-like memory cells was performed via CD45RO/CCR7/CD25/CD127/CD95/CD27. The CDR3 has 11 amino acids. Germline V gene sequence: CDR1 DFQATT, CDR2 SNEGSKA (reference sequence). The sample holds a few counts of this clone. The antigen remains undetermined. The sample carries other DNA sequences with the same CDR3. The authors reverse transcribed all of the isolated RNA, so sequencing captured expressed TCRB transcripts. Roughly 3.7 million reads, on average, came from each naive, central memory and regulatory T cell sample. The protocol was immunoSEQ multiplex PCR, while the TCRdb copy is restricted to in-frame clones and leaves out a portion. The table records hundreds of thousands of clones, 7% to 10% of them present only once.

This clonotype was sampled from a man aged 25 to 40 with type 1 diabetes. V and J are TRBV20-1 and TRBJ2-7, with TRBD1 matching 9 bases. Sequencing was performed on central memory CD4+ T cells from blood. For the CDR3, the DNA is TGCAGGGCGACAGGGGGGAACGAGCAGTACTTC. This sequence encodes CRATGGNEQYF.